Shown below are 27 T cell receptor beta chains from a single sample sequenced in a study. TCRdb re-analysed the reads in MiXCR, keeping a single row per CDR3 protein. The data hold about 4,500 distinct CDR3 sequences, with 8% to 9.5% observed a single time. Sequenced material: CD4+ T cells from synovial fluid. The receptors originated from a human donor with rheumatoid arthritis.

V is TRBV7-2 and J is TRBJ2-5; TRBD2 agrees at 12 bases. CDR1 and CDR2 (germline): SGHTA, FQGNSA. This CDR3 has 15 residues. J gave up 5 bases and V 7 bases, and 8 bases lay outside the gene matches. CDR3 loop: CASTWASGGGETQYF. The DNA of the CDR3 is TGTGCCAGCACATGGGCTAGCGGGGGGGGGGAGACCCAGTACTTC.

By share, this clonotype counts as medium-sized. This sequence joins TRBV12-3 or TRBV12-4 and TRBJ1-6, with TRBD1 matching over 10 bases. This CDR3 has 14 amino acids. After removal of 5 bases from V and 7 bases from J, the junction contained 2 bases not matched to a gene. Written as DNA, the CDR3 is TGTGCCAGCAGTCCGGGACAGGGGAATTCACCCCTCCACTTT. Translating gives CASSPGQGNSPLHF.

As concerns this clonotype: A read error is possible here, since a much larger clone lies one base away. The DNA for the CDR3 is TGTGTCAGCAGCCCCCAGAAGGACTACACCTACGAGCAGTACTTC. Translation gives CVSSPQKDYTYEQYF. This chain joins TRBV9 and TRBJ2-7, with D possibly TRBD2 on 6 matching bases. Germline V gene sequence: CDR1 SGDLS, CDR2 YYNGEE. This CDR3 region has 15 residues.

Of note for this clonotype: A much bigger clone sits one base away, suggesting this may be a read error. The chain links TRBV10-1 to TRBJ2-3; D unclear. CDR1 and CDR2 from the germline V gene are WNHNN and SYGVQD (reference sequence). The CDR3 runs 15 residues. CDR3 nucleotides: TGCGCCAGCAGTGAGTCGCCAGTACCCACAGATTCGCAGTATTTT. It translates to CASSESPVPTDSQYF.

By share, this clonotype ranks as medium-sized (0.01 to 0.1%). V is TRBV5-4 and J is TRBJ2-1; the match to TRBD2 covers 7 bases. Germline CDR1 SGHNT, CDR2 YYREEE (reference sequence). V was pared by 7 bases and J by 2 bases, with 12 bases of the junction left unmatched. The CDR3 contains 16 residues. CDR3 in amino acids: CASAIGGRAPYNEQFF. The CDR3, as DNA: TGTGCCAGCGCCATTGGGGGGAGGGCCCCCTACAATGAGCAGTTCTTC.

By sample share, this clonotype is medium-sized. The chain links TRBV27 to TRBJ2-2; D is possibly TRBD1 or TRBD2 (5 bases each). The V end was cut by 6 bases, the J end by 2 bases, with 13 bases between. There are 15 residues in the CDR3. Per germline, CDR1 MNHEY and CDR2 SMNVEV (reference sequence). This CDR3 reads CASRRPGPNTGELFF. In DNA form, the CDR3 reads TGTGCCAGCAGAAGACCGGGACCCAACACCGGGGAGCTGTTTTTT.

This clonotype showed up many times. The chain combines TRBV28 with TRBJ2-4, with TRBD1 identical over 7 bases. Germline V gene sequence: CDR1 MDHEN, CDR2 SYDVKM. The CDR3 totals 16 residues. V shed 5 bases and J 0 bases; nucleotides not matched to a gene: 7. The CDR3 DNA is TGTGCCAGCAGTCCCGACAGGGCCCTAGCCAAAAACATTCAGTACTTC. It encodes CASSPDRALAKNIQYF.

This clonotype was counted many times. This chain uses TRBV7-8 with TRBJ2-3; the match to TRBD2 covers 8 bases. From germline, CDR1 is SGHVS and CDR2 FQNEAQ. J was trimmed by 3 bases and V by 4 bases; bases with no gene match: 12. This CDR3 has 17 amino acids. CDR3 sequence: CASSSPAGGGPTDTQYF. The CDR3 DNA follows: TGTGCCAGCAGCTCCCCCGCCGGGGGGGGTCCGACAGATACGCAGTATTTT.

This clonotype is categorized as medium-sized. The rearrangement joins TRBV12-3 or TRBV12-4 to TRBJ1-6; no definite D call. Between the trimmed V and J ends, which lost 3 bases and 5 bases, there was a span of 8 bases. The CDR3 is made up of 14 amino acids. In DNA form, the CDR3 reads TGTGCCAGCAGTTTGGACGGAAATAATTCACCCCTCCACTTT. Its protein product is CASSLDGNNSPLHF.

This clonotype is categorized as medium-sized. The chain combines TRBV10-1 with TRBJ1-5; D remains ambiguous. This CDR3 has 13 residues. With 2 bases removed from V and 2 bases from J, the gap between germline ends came to 4 bases. Germline CDR1 WNHNN, CDR2 SYGVQD (reference sequence). The CDR3 region is CASSETGNQPQHF. The CDR3 nucleotides read TGCGCCAGCAGTGAGACGGGCAATCAGCCCCAGCATTTT.

In its sample, this clonotype ranks as medium-sized (0.01 to 0.1%). This chain uses TRBV11-1 with TRBJ1-2; D remains ambiguous. Trimming took off 2 bases at V and 2 bases at J, with 6 bases between the two ends. CDR1 is SGHAT and CDR2 is FQDESV in the germline V gene (reference sequence). There are 13 residues in the CDR3. The CDR3 region is CASSLPGNYGYTF. The CDR3 DNA reads TGTGCCAGCAGCTTACCCGGAAACTATGGCTACACCTTC.

This clonotype was seen repeatedly, ten times or more. This sequence joins TRBV9 and TRBJ2-3; TRBD1 aligns across 9 bases. The J segment lost 1 base and the V segment lost 4 bases, leaving 7 bases of the junction unmatched. Germline lookup yields CDR1 SGDLS and CDR2 YYNGEE. CDR3 size: 16 residues. As DNA, the CDR3 is TGTGCCAGCAGCCCAGGGACAGGGTTTGGCACAGATACGCAGTATTTT. Its protein is CASSPGTGFGTDTQYF.

By share, this clonotype ranks as medium-sized (0.01 to 0.1%). The chain recombines TRBV18 with TRBJ2-3, with 10 bases lining up with TRBD2. After removal of 6 bases from V and 10 bases from J, the junction contained 10 bases not matched to a gene. CDR3 length equals 14 residues. Germline V gene sequence: CDR1 KGHSH, CDR2 LQKENI. CDR3: CASSFGTSAPAQYF. In DNA, the CDR3 is TGTGCCAGCTCGTTCGGGACTAGCGCGCCAGCGCAGTATTTT.

Sample share makes this clonotype medium-sized (0.01 to 0.1%). The chain uses TRBV7-9 and TRBJ2-3; 8 nucleotides match TRBD2. J lost 4 bases, V lost 5 bases, and 2 bases had no gene match. This CDR3 has 13 amino acids. Germline CDR1 reads SEHNR; CDR2 reads FQNEAQ (reference sequence). The DNA of the CDR3 is TGTGCCAGCAGCCGGGGACTAGCAGATACGCAGTATTTT. This sequence encodes CASSRGLADTQYF.

This clonotype occurred a few times. V usage is TRBV12-3 or TRBV12-4 and J usage is TRBJ1-4; D unclear. The length of the CDR3 is 14 residues. V lost 6 bases and J 6 bases, leaving 14 bases between the germline ends. CDR3 amino acids: CASRLRLLDEKLFF. The CDR3 DNA reads as TGTGCCAGCAGACTTCGACTACTCGATGAAAAACTGTTTTTT.

This clonotype was detected many times. The gene calls are TRBV7-9 and TRBJ2-7, with 12 bases matching TRBD2. The CDR3 covers 16 residues. Germline V CDR1 and CDR2: SEHNR, FQNEAQ (reference sequence). V was clipped by 5 bases and J by 7 bases; unmatched bases: 12. CDR3 region: CASSINLAGGPWEQYF. CDR3 in DNA: TGTGCCAGCAGCATCAACCTAGCGGGAGGGCCTTGGGAGCAGTACTTC.

By share, this clonotype counts as medium-sized. V and J are TRBV29-1 and TRBJ2-1, with a weak D call TRBD2 (6 bases). Germline values: CDR1 SQVTM, CDR2 ANQGSEA. The length of the CDR3 is 12 residues. Trimming left V 7 bases short and J 10 bases short, with 17 bases between. The chain's CDR3 is CSASPGLTEQFF. The CDR3 DNA is TGCAGCGCTTCCCCCGGACTAACGGAGCAGTTCTTC.

By frequency in the sample, this clonotype is medium-sized. The chain employs TRBV6-1 and TRBJ2-1; D could derive from TRBD1 or TRBD2 (7 bases each). In germline, CDR1 is MNHNS, CDR2 SASEGT. The CDR3 sequence is 15 residues long. Trimming pared 7 bases from V and 9 bases from J, leaving 22 bases between. CDR3: CASTRQGGGSGEQFF. The DNA of the CDR3 is TGTGCCAGCACCCGGCAGGGGGGAGGGAGTGGTGAGCAGTTCTTC.

This clonotype is termed medium-sized. The chain links TRBV29-1 to TRBJ2-7, with D uncertain. Germline loops: CDR1 SQVTM, CDR2 ANQGSEA. The V end lost 5 bases, the J end lost 2 bases, and 13 bases lay between the germline ends. This CDR3 region has 13 residues. CDR3 region: CSVSIYLTYEQYF. CDR3 in DNA: TGCAGCGTTTCCATCTACCTTACCTACGAGCAGTACTTC.

The chain links TRBV12-3 or TRBV12-4 to TRBJ2-4; 7 bases match TRBD2. With 2 bases clipped from V and 1 base from J, the junction kept 5 bases outside the gene matches. The CDR3 is 16 residues long. This CDR3 is CASSLRAGVAKNIQYF. The CDR3 nucleotides are TGTGCCAGCAGTTTAAGGGCGGGAGTGGCCAAAAACATTCAGTACTTC.

This clonotype counts as medium-sized. This chain links TRBV5-4 with TRBJ2-2; TRBD2 might be the D (6 bases). This CDR3 has 14 amino acids. Trimming removed 2 bases at V and 6 bases at J, with 11 bases between. Germline V gene data show CDR1 as SGHNT and CDR2 as YYREEE (reference sequence). CDR3 protein: CASSFRGASGELFF. CDR3 sequence (DNA): TGTGCCAGCAGCTTCCGCGGGGCTTCCGGGGAGCTGTTTTTT.

This clonotype appeared many times. V gene TRBV20-1 combines with J gene TRBJ2-1, with D unresolved. Trimming took 3 bases from V and 5 from J, leaving 20 bases between them. Germline V gene lookup returns CDR1 DFQATT and CDR2 SNEGSKA (reference sequence). This CDR3 is 16 amino acids long. This CDR3 reads CSARWGMQTADNEQFF. The CDR3 DNA follows: TGCAGTGCTAGGTGGGGAATGCAGACTGCAGACAATGAGCAGTTCTTC.

This clonotype has just a few counts. V and J are TRBV28 and TRBJ1-5, with a weak D call TRBD1 (5 bases). Germline V CDR1 and CDR2: MDHEN, SYDVKM. Deletions cut 3 bases from V and 5 bases from J, with 8 bases between. The CDR3 loop spans 13 amino acids. The CDR3, as DNA: TGTGCCAGCAGTTTCTGGGGGGATCAGCCCCAGCATTTT. This gives the protein CASSFWGDQPQHF.

This clonotype is deemed medium-sized. The rearrangement links TRBV10-1 to TRBJ2-2; D is perhaps TRBD1 (6 bases). Germline V gene data show CDR1 as WNHNN and CDR2 as SYGVQD (reference sequence). Between the trimmed V and J ends, which lost 3 bases and 6 bases, there was a span of 11 bases. The CDR3 has 14 amino acids. In nucleotides, the CDR3 is TGCGCCAGCAGTGATTTTTCAGGGGCCGGGGAGCTGTTTTTT. Its protein is CASSDFSGAGELFF.

Relative to its sample, this clonotype is large. The V gene is TRBV11-2, the J gene TRBJ1-4; D not certain. V lost 5 bases and J 4 bases, leaving 8 bases between the germline ends. CDR3 length: 13 amino acids. The germline CDR1 and CDR2 sequences are SGHAT and FQNNGV. CDR3 protein: CASSSRGNEKLFF. CDR3 DNA: TGTGCCAGCAGCAGCCGGGGTAATGAAAAACTGTTTTTT.

The chain carries TRBV29-1 and TRBJ2-7, with D unclear. Germline loops: CDR1 SQVTM, CDR2 ANQGSEA. Trimming removed 6 bases from V and 1 base from J, with 13 bases in between. The CDR3 totals 13 residues. CDR3 DNA: TGCAGCGTAGTAGGAGACGAATCCTACGAGCAGTACTTC. It specifies CSVVGDESYEQYF.

By frequency in the sample, this clonotype is medium-sized. The chain has TRBV28 and TRBJ2-7; the D gene is possibly TRBD1 (6 bases). The CDR3 is 13 residues long. V was trimmed by 2 bases and J by 3 bases, leaving 8 bases between them. CDR1 and CDR2 (germline): MDHEN, SYDVKM. CDR3 protein: CASSLGDIYEQYF. Written as DNA, the CDR3 is TGTGCCAGCAGTTTAGGGGACATCTACGAGCAGTACTTC.